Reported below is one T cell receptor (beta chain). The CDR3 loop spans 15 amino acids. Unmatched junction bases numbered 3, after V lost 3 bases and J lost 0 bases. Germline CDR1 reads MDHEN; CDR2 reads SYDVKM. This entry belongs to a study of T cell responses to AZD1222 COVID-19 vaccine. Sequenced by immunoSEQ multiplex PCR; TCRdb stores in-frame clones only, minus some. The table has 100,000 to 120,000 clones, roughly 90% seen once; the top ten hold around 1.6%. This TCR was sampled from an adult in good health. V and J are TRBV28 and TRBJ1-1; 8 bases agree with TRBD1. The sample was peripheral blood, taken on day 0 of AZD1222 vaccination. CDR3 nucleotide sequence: TGTGCCAGCAGTTTTTTGGACAGGGTGAACACTGAAGCTTTCTTT. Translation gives CASSFLDRVNTEAFF.